This T cell receptor (beta chain) was sequenced in a study of blood T cell repertoires in acute mononucleosis. As for time point: acute infectious mononucleosis, at clinical presentation within 2 weeks of symptom onset (visit 1). A PE-conjugated tetramer with BRLF1 109-117 peptide sorted cells. RNA from at least 8,500 sorted tetramer+ CD8 T cells was reverse transcribed. The protocol was immunoSEQ multiplex PCR, while the TCRdb copy is restricted to in-frame clones and leaves out a portion. The sample yields 5,500 to 8,500 clones, approximately 26% seen once. The CDR3 covers 15 residues. Germline assignment: CDR1 SGHRS and CDR2 YFSETQ. This clone was recorded at least ten times. A read error may produce the germline difference seen at one junction end. This sample includes further DNA sequences coding for the same CDR3.

The receptor's source is a woman younger than 35 with infectious mononucleosis caused by EBV. The rearrangement links TRBV5-1 to TRBJ2-1; 9 bases fit TRBD2. Specimen: EBV YVL epitope tetramer+ CD8+ T cells sorted from PBMCs, collected during acute infectious mononucleosis. Subset described: CD8 T cells binding a tetramer with EBV BRLF1 109-117 peptide (YVL-BR). The CDR3 sequence is CASSFGSGSPQGQFF. In DNA, the CDR3 is TGTGCCAGCAGCTTTGGTAGCGGGAGCCCCCAGGGGCAGTTCTTC.